What follows are 22 T cell receptor beta chains derived from one specimen sequenced in a study of blood T cell repertoires in COVID-19. Method: immunoSEQ multiplex PCR; TCRdb's copy keeps in-frame clones and lacks some. The data hold just over 300,000 clones, with 90% observed a single time. What was sequenced was PBMCs or T cells enriched from blood (not recorded which). The receptors were sampled from a young woman with acute COVID-19.

The CDR3 nucleotides are TGTGCCAGCAGCGTAGTGGGCGGGACCTCCTACAATGAGCAGTTCTTC. It is translated as CASSVVGGTSYNEQFF. The chain has TRBV9 and TRBJ2-1, with D maybe TRBD2 (6 bases). Germline V gene data show CDR1 as SGDLS and CDR2 as YYNGEE. The CDR3 is 16 amino acids. The V end lost 0 bases, the J end lost 0 bases, and 10 bases lay between the germline ends.

This chain connects TRBV11-1 to TRBJ2-7, with TRBD2 identical over 8 bases. V lost 5 bases, J lost 0 bases, and 6 bases stayed unmatched. The CDR3 consists of 15 residues. Germline V gives CDR1 SGHAT, CDR2 FQDESV (reference sequence). CDR3 bases: TGTGCCAGCAGCCCTAAGAGCGGGAGCTCCTACGAGCAGTACTTC. This codes for CASSPKSGSSYEQYF.

The CDR3 nucleotides are TGTGCCAGTAGTATGGGACTCAACACCGGGGAGCTGTTTTTT. It yields the protein CASSMGLNTGELFF. The chain recombines TRBV19 with TRBJ2-2; a possible D gene is TRBD2 (6 bases). The CDR3 sequence is 14 residues long. Trimming removed 3 bases from V and 2 bases from J, with 7 bases in between. CDR1 and CDR2 (germline): LNHDA, SQIVND (reference sequence).

This chain joins TRBV2 and TRBJ1-3, with TRBD1 as a possible D gene (6 bases). Trimming left V 6 bases short and J 1 base short, with 10 bases between. The CDR3 has 14 amino acids. Germline values: CDR1 SNHLY, CDR2 FYNNEI. The CDR3 sequence: CASRPQGSGNTIYF. CDR3 nucleotides: TGTGCCAGCAGGCCACAGGGTTCTGGAAACACCATATATTTT.

The chain is built from TRBV28 and TRBJ1-2; D might be TRBD1 (5 bases). CDR3 size: 13 residues. V lost 5 bases and J lost 4, with 11 bases in between. In germline, CDR1 is MDHEN, CDR2 SYDVKM. Written as DNA, the CDR3 is TGTGCCAGCAGTAACCCCCAGGGCTATGGCTACACCTTC. It is translated as CASSNPQGYGYTF.

In DNA form, the CDR3 reads TGTGCCAGCAGTTCCTTTATGAACACTGAAGCTTTCTTT. Protein sequence: CASSSFMNTEAFF. The chain carries TRBV12-3 or TRBV12-4 and TRBJ1-1; no clear D gene. The V end was cut by 4 bases, the J end by 0 bases, with 6 bases between. The length of the CDR3 is 13 residues.

This rearrangement joins TRBV6-5 to TRBJ2-7; TRBD2 might be the D (6 bases). V dropped 10 bases and J dropped 4 bases, with 20 bases sitting between them. The CDR3 runs 14 residues. The germline V gene has CDR1 MNHEY and CDR2 SVGAGI. CDR3 amino acids: CATSAGLHKYEQYF. In DNA form, the CDR3 reads TGTGCCACCTCGGCCGGACTACATAAGTACGAGCAGTACTTC.

The chain carries TRBV12-1 and TRBJ2-1; TRBD1 reflects the table's D call only, with no check against the DNA. TRBV12-1 is described as a pseudogene. CDR3 length: 12 amino acids. The CDR3 sequence is CASSFQGVEQFF. The CDR3 DNA follows: TGTGCCAGCAGCTTCCAGGGGGTTGAGCAGTTCTTC.

This clone has just a few counts. The gene calls are TRBV7-9 and TRBJ2-5, with 12 bases identical to TRBD2. The J segment lost 5 bases and the V segment lost 4 bases, leaving 11 bases of the junction unmatched. In germline, CDR1 is SEHNR, CDR2 FQNEAQ (reference sequence). The CDR3 has 17 residues. The CDR3 loop is CASSSPTSGSVGETQYF. In DNA form, the CDR3 reads TGTGCCAGCAGCTCACCGACTAGCGGGAGTGTAGGGGAGACCCAGTACTTC.

The DNA for the CDR3 is TGTGCCAGCAGCCCGGGACTAGCGGGGCAGTATTTT. Its protein is CASSPGLAGQYF. The chain joins TRBV7-2 to TRBJ2-3; TRBD2 matches at 12 bases. This CDR3 contains 12 residues. Unmatched junction bases numbered 2, after V lost 5 bases and J lost 11 bases. The germline V gene encodes CDR1 SGHTA and CDR2 FQGNSA.

V gene TRBV16 combines with J gene TRBJ2-1; maybe TRBD1 (5 bases). Trimming cost V 7 bases and J 3 bases, with 22 bases left between them. This CDR3 contains 17 residues. Germline-derived CDR1 and CDR2 are KGHSY and FQNENV. The CDR3 DNA is TGTGCCAGCATCCAGAAAGAGGCAGGGATACACTACAATGAGCAGTTCTTC. Translating it yields CASIQKEAGIHYNEQFF. The full variable domain, rest sourced from reference TRBV16 and TRBJ2-1, is GEEVAQTPKHLVRGEGQKAKLYCAPIKGHSYVFWYQQVLKNEFKFLISFQNENVFDETGMPKERFSAKCLPNSPCSLEIQATKLEDSAVYFCASIQKEAGIHYNEQFFGPGTRLTVL.

The rearrangement joins TRBV1 to TRBJ2-2; no DNA check was done on the table's D call, TRBD2. TRBV1 is tagged as a pseudogene. There are 18 residues in the CDR3. The CDR3 nucleotides read TGCACCAGCGGCTACGACGGACTAGCGGTACCCCTCACCGGGGAGCTGTTTTTT. Protein sequence: CTSGYDGLAVPLTGELFF.

This clone was observed a single time. The chain joins TRBV15 to TRBJ2-2; 8 nucleotides line up with TRBD1. Unmatched junction bases numbered 12, after V lost 8 bases and J lost 7 bases. The germline V gene encodes CDR1 LNHNV and CDR2 YYDKDF (reference sequence). The CDR3 is 15 amino acids. The CDR3 nucleotides read TGTGCCACCCAAGGAGGGCAGGGGGCAAGCGGGGAGCTGTTTTTT. Translated: CATQGGQGASGELFF.

This rearrangement joins TRBV28 to TRBJ1-6; D call uncertain. The germline CDR1 and CDR2 sequences are MDHEN and SYDVKM. Trimming shortened V by 3 bases and J by 9 bases, and 15 bases separated the two germline ends. The CDR3 length is 15 residues. In DNA form, the CDR3 reads TGTGCCAGCAGTTTCGCGGGAGAGGGCACTTCACCCCTCCACTTT. Translated: CASSFAGEGTSPLHF.

The chain is built from TRBV4-1 and TRBJ2-1; D is possibly TRBD1 (5 bases). The ends were cut back, 0 bases at V and 0 bases at J, with 9 bases in the middle. Germline CDR1 is MGHRA and CDR2 is YSYEKL. This CDR3 contains 16 residues. CDR3 region: CASSQDGASSYNEQFF. The CDR3 DNA reads TGCGCCAGCAGCCAAGATGGGGCGAGCTCCTACAATGAGCAGTTCTTC.

Comments on this clone: Other DNA sequences from this sample encode an identical CDR3 as well. The chain is built from TRBV30 and TRBJ1-3; unclear D gene. CDR1 and CDR2 (germline): GTSNPN, SVGIG (reference sequence). Trimming removed 3 bases at V and 1 base at J, with 7 bases between. CDR3 size: 13 residues. The DNA of the CDR3 is TGTGCCTGGAGCGGGGATTCTGGAAACACCATATATTTT. Amino acid sequence: CAWSGDSGNTIYF.

The chain combines TRBV5-1 with TRBJ2-7; 12 nucleotides line up with TRBD2. The CDR3 loop spans 16 amino acids. Germline trimming cut 0 bases from V and 5 bases from J; bases unmatched to any gene: 6. Germline lookup yields CDR1 SGHRS and CDR2 YFSETQ. The CDR3 region is CASSLELAGGKDEQYF. The DNA for the CDR3 is TGCGCCAGCAGCTTGGAACTAGCGGGAGGAAAGGACGAGCAGTACTTC.

The gene calls are TRBV11-3 and TRBJ1-5; D possibly corresponds to TRBD1 (6 bases). The CDR3 consists of 15 residues. From germline, CDR1 is SGHNT and CDR2 YENEEA. V lost 0 bases and J lost 4, with 10 bases in between. The CDR3 is CASSLDGGANQPQHF. Here the CDR3 DNA reads TGTGCCAGCAGCTTAGATGGGGGGGCGAATCAGCCCCAGCATTTT.

The rearrangement links TRBV29-1 to TRBJ1-1; TRBD1 agrees at 7 bases. Germline CDR1 reads SQVTM; CDR2 reads ANQGSEA. Germline trimming cut 1 base from V and 1 base from J; bases unmatched to any gene: 0. The CDR3 extends over 13 amino acids. The CDR3 loop reads CSVEGQGNTEAFF. The CDR3 DNA sequence: TGCAGCGTTGAAGGACAGGGGAACACTGAAGCTTTCTTT.

This chain links TRBV19 with TRBJ2-3; D call uncertain. V was shortened by 6 bases and J by 1 base, with 8 bases between the two germline ends. This CDR3 is built from 13 residues. Looked up from germline, CDR1 is LNHDA and CDR2 is SQIVND (reference sequence). CDR3 in amino acids: CASSPPGTDTQYF. The CDR3 DNA is TGTGCCAGTAGCCCCCCCGGCACAGATACGCAGTATTTT.

This rearrangement joins TRBV2 to TRBJ1-1; a weak D match, TRBD1 (6 bases). V was trimmed by 1 base and J by 11 bases, leaving 14 bases between them. From germline, CDR1 is SNHLY and CDR2 FYNNEI. The CDR3 covers 13 residues. The DNA of the CDR3 is TGTGCCAGCAGTGAAGAGGACAGCCCTGTGGCTTTCTTT. Translation: CASSEEDSPVAFF.

The chain combines TRBV2 with TRBJ2-1; 7 nucleotides match TRBD2. Trimming removed 6 bases from V and 0 bases from J; junction bases left unmatched: 8. The CDR3 spans 16 residues. The V gene's germline CDR1 is SNHLY and CDR2 FYNNEI. The DNA of the CDR3 is TGTGCCAGCAGGAAGGGAGGGAAGAGCTCCTACAATGAGCAGTTCTTC. It codes for CASRKGGKSSYNEQFF.